This T cell receptor beta chain was recorded in a study of cytomegalovirus exposure and HLA in healthy donors. As concerns this clone: Its antigen is still unknown.

Unmatched junction bases numbered 2, after V lost 4 bases and J lost 3 bases. CDR3 length: 13 residues. Germline V gives CDR1 SGHTA, CDR2 FQGTGA. General observations from the study: Earlier analysis looked at TCR beta V segments, and most were productive about 90% or about 30% of the time. There were some public TCRs occurring in many donors, but most TCR sequences were rare. In a later analysis, TCR beta V- and J-gene trimming showed a link to a missense DCLRE1C variant.

Vbeta (60) and Jbeta (13) primers were used in the PCR. The assay was immunoSEQ multiplex PCR, and TCRdb's table has in-frame clones only and misses some. This sample has about 170,000 clones, with over 65% found just once. The chain couples TRBV7-3 to TRBJ2-7; 8 bases agree with TRBD1. This receptor was taken from a female donor in good health and CMV-seronegative. What was sequenced was PBMCs. CDR3 nucleotide sequence: TGTGCCAGCAGCTCTACAGGGGGCTACGAGCAGTACTTC. As protein: CASSSTGGYEQYF.